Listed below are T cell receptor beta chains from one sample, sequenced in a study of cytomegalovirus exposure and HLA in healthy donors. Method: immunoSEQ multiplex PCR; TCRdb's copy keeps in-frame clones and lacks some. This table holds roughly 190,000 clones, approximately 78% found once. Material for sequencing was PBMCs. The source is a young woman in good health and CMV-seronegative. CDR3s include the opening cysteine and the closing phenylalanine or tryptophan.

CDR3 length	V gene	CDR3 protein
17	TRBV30	CAWSDRFLTSGLYEQYF
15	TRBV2	CASFAGRGSGNTIYF
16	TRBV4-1	CASSLGQGAGANVLTF
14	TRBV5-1	CASSLVAGLYEQYF
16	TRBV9	CASSAPRDRSTDTQYF
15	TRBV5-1	CASRLAGGPENIQYF
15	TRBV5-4	CASSVKTGQGNEQFF
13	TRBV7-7	CASSLVSTGELFF
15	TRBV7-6	CASSLTGGAGTEAFF
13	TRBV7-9	CASSLFQGDTQYF
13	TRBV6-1	CASSEDRNGEQFF
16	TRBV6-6	CASSYESSGSYNEQFF
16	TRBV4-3	CASSQDASVNTGELFF
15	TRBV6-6	CASSYSGQASYEQYF
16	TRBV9	CASSVTATGGGDTQYF
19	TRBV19	CASSIGTGGARSGTDTQYF
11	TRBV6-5	CATTGSGTQYF
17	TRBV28	CASNPRGARQGGETQYF
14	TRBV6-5	CASSTQTGGSGYTF
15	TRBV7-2	CASSPQLAVEETQYF
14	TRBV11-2	CASSRAGRGETQYF
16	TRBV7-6	CASSHGTAEMNTEAFF
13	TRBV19	CASSPGQAYEQYF
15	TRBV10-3	CAISDHETGTYEQYF
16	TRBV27	CASSSRTGGTLYEQYF
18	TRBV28	CASTKQSWGQMGYNEQFF
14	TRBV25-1	CASSEFNSGDEQYF
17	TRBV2	CASSEVIWTGGQGEQYF
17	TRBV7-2	CASSAARKETGANVLTF
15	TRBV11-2	CASSGLAGGGNEQFF
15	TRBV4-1	CASSHATGTNTEAFF
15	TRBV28	CASSPLGNFQETQYF
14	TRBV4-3	CASRPGLAGDEQFF
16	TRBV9	CASSPRAGGSGSEQFF
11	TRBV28	CASGLGETQYF
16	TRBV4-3	CASSPPGQENTGELFF
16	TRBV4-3	CASSLEGEASGNTIYF
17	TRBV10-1	CASSVEAGGPSPNEQFF
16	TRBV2	CASSGISGGHTDTQYF
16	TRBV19	CASSIDPQEGNQPQHF
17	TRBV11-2	CASSLEGLGTHTDTQYF
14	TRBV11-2	CASSSLQAFNGYTF
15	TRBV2	CASKPGGNSYNEQFF
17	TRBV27	CASSDPLPGQGIDEQYF
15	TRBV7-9	CASSQGLAATGELFF
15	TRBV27	CASSLGTSVTDTQYF
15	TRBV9	CASSAGTTNTGELFF
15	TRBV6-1	CASSDPGQGDYGYTF
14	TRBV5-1	CASSDGGVGDTQYF
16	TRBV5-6	CASSFNTGKEVCEQYF
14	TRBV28	CASSLFGSSYEQYF
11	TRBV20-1	CSAPGRNIQYF
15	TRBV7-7	CASSYTGTGGETQYF
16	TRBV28	CASNPIGGAGNEKLFF
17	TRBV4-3	CASSQDTASGRANEQFF
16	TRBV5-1	CASSPGSYAAQYTQYF
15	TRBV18	CASSPDRGSGNTIYF